This record covers a single T cell receptor (beta chain). These data originate in a study of control samples from healthy donors and cancer patients. This table comes from immunoSEQ multiplex PCR, and its TCRdb copy is limited to in-frame clones, with some not included. This table holds 150,000 to 200,000 clones, approximately 90% found once. Germline trimming cut 1 base from V and 5 bases from J; bases unmatched to any gene: 3. The CDR3 spans 15 residues. The germline V gene encodes CDR1 LGHNA and CDR2 YSLEER. The sequence was obtained from a man aged 25 to 40 in good health. The specimen sequenced was blood. V is TRBV4-3 and J is TRBJ1-4; TRBD1 aligns across 8 bases. The CDR3 DNA sequence: TGCGCCAGCAGCCAAGCGAACAGGGGGAATGAAAAACTGTTTTTT. This encodes CASSQANRGNEKLFF.